This TCR beta chain was sequenced for a study of regulatory T cells in long-lasting Graves disease. In germline, CDR1 is SEHNR, CDR2 FQNEAQ (reference sequence). The germline V and J ends were trimmed by 4 bases and 4 bases, with 11 bases remaining between them. The CDR3 extends over 14 amino acids. Both iRepertoire HTBI primers and Arm-PCR of CDR3 regions were used to build the TCR beta libraries. TCRdb used MiXCR to reprocess the multiplex PCR reads, holding one entry per CDR3 protein. Here the sample spans roughly 510,000 distinct CDR3 sequences, around 15% being singletons. Time point meaning: newly diagnosed GD, antithyroid drugs for less than 3 months. Scientists built the TCR library using RNA that was extracted from PBMCs. An endocrinology department located in Xi'an, China, was where the patients came from. This clonotype has a handful of counts. The same data also went into a second study, on T cells in Graves' hyperthyroidism and ophthalmopathy. That source adds: Stability of Graves' hyperthyroidism was defined as absent ophthalmopathy progression within 18 months.

Specimen: peripheral blood mononuclear cells (PBMCs), collected at new diagnosis, from a patient treated with antithyroid drugs. V usage is TRBV7-9 and J usage is TRBJ2-1, with D possibly being TRBD2 (5 bases). The receptor comes from a young man with Graves disease. For the CDR3, the DNA is TGTGCCAGCAGCTCGGGTAGCGTGTACAATGAGCAGTTCTTC. Its translation is CASSSGSVYNEQFF.